A selection of T cell receptor beta chains follows, all from one sample in a study of metastatic and nonmetastatic thyroid tumors. TCRdb re-called clones from the PCR reads using MiXCR. The table shows about 43,000 clones, with more than 3% occurring only once. Sequenced: blood. These receptor sequences come from a female donor with papillary thyroid cancer or a benign thyroid nodule (not recorded which). Some clones in this sample may be carry-over from other donors' samples. The CDR3 runs from the conserved cysteine through the conserved F or W. D genes are given only for firm matches. Clone size is stated in some rows and not others, as once, few, many or a class when expanded.

TRBV6-1	TRBJ1-2	.	.	TGTGCCAGCTGGGGGGTGGGAGAAGGCTACACCTTC	CASWGVGEGYTF
TRBV30	TRBJ1-6	TRBD1	once	TGTGCCTGGAGTACCACCGGGGGACAGAGATATAATTCACCCCTCCACTTT	CAWSTTGGQRYNSPLHF
TRBV4-1	TRBJ2-1	.	many	TGCGCCAGCAGCTCCCCATTGAGCCTAAACTACAATGAGCAGTTCTTC	CASSSPLSLNYNEQFF
TRBV30	TRBJ1-1	.	medium-sized	TGTGCCGGGTCGGGGGGCGGGACTGAAGCTTTCTTT	CAGSGGGTEAFF
TRBV29-1	TRBJ1-1	.	many	TGCAGCGTTGGGCCTACTTTGAACACTGAAGCTTTCTTT	CSVGPTLNTEAFF
TRBV5-4	TRBJ2-7	TRBD2	many	TGTGCCAGCAGCTTGGAGGCGGGAGCAAGATCCTACGAGCAGTACTTC	CASSLEAGARSYEQYF
TRBV20-1	TRBJ1-1	.	.	TGCAGTGCTCTAGACACAGATAACACTGAAGCTTTCTTT	CSALDTDNTEAFF
TRBV24-1	TRBJ2-5	.	.	TGTGCCACCAGTCCACCAGGCATCCGAGAGACCCAGTACTTC	CATSPPGIRETQYF
TRBV7-2	TRBJ2-5	.	.	TGTGCCAGCAGCCGTAGCCGGGCCCAAGAGACCCAGTACTTC	CASSRSRAQETQYF
TRBV20-1	TRBJ1-6	.	many	TGCAGTGCTGTAGACAGACTCGAAGGTTCACCCCTCCACTTT	CSAVDRLEGSPLHF
TRBV6-2/TRBV6-3	TRBJ1-6	TRBD1	few	TGTGCCAGCAGTTATCAAACAGGGGGCAGTTCCTATAATTCACCCCTCCACTTT	CASSYQTGGSSYNSPLHF
TRBV10-1	TRBJ2-1	TRBD2	few	TGCGCCAGCAGTGGGGGTTTAGCGGGAGGGCCAGGGAACAATGAGCAGTTCTTC	CASSGGLAGGPGNNEQFF
TRBV12-3/TRBV12-4	TRBJ1-1	.	many	TGTGCCAGCAACCAGGGATTGAACACTGAAGCTTTCTTT	CASNQGLNTEAFF
TRBV19	TRBJ1-5	.	medium-sized	TGTGCCAGTAGTAAACGACTCGATAGCAATCAGCCCCAGCATTTT	CASSKRLDSNQPQHF
TRBV7-3	TRBJ2-5	.	many	TGTGCCAGCAGCTTAGGGCCCTCACAAGAGACCCAGTACTTC	CASSLGPSQETQYF
TRBV12-3/TRBV12-4	TRBJ2-5	TRBD1	many	TGTGCTAGCAGTTTGGCGGACAGGGTGAAGGCGACCCAGTACTTC	CASSLADRVKATQYF
TRBV29-1	TRBJ1-2	.	many	TGCAGCGTTGTAAAAGGGACCTCCAGGCACTATGGCTACACCTTC	CSVVKGTSRHYGYTF
TRBV29-1	TRBJ2-7	TRBD1	many	TGCAGCGTCAAACGGGACAGGGGGGGCGAGCAGTACTTC	CSVKRDRGGEQYF
TRBV5-1	TRBJ2-5	.	many	TGCGCCAGCAGCTTGGTCGGGACTCAAGAGACCCAGTACTTC	CASSLVGTQETQYF
TRBV3-1	TRBJ2-1	TRBD2	many	TGTGCCAGCAGCCAGGTTATATCCGGGGGGGGTGAGCAGTTCTTC	CASSQVISGGGEQFF
TRBV7-8	TRBJ1-1	.	many	TGTGCCAGCAGCTTAGTCCCGGGGGAGGGTGAAGCTTTCTTT	CASSLVPGEGEAFF
TRBV9	TRBJ2-3	TRBD2	many	TGTGCCAGCAGCCCCCACCAGACTAGCGGAGGAAATACGCAGTATTTT	CASSPHQTSGGNTQYF
TRBV27	TRBJ1-6	TRBD1	few	TGTGCCAGCAGTCCCGCCGGGACAGGGAGGGTGGATTCACCCCTCCACTTT	CASSPAGTGRVDSPLHF
TRBV15	TRBJ2-1	TRBD2	many	TGTGCCACCAGCAGCTGGACTAGCAATGAGCAGTTCTTC	CATSSWTSNEQFF
TRBV6-2/TRBV6-3	TRBJ1-1	TRBD1	few	TGTGCCAGCAGCCTAAGACAGGGAGAAGCTTTCTTT	CASSLRQGEAFF
TRBV12-3/TRBV12-4	TRBJ1-2	.	many	TGTGCCAGCAGGACAGATGGGACGGCGACCTATGGCTACACCTTC	CASRTDGTATYGYTF
TRBV12-3/TRBV12-4	TRBJ2-7	.	many	TGTGCCAGCACTCGACAACTAGAGAGCTCCTACGAGCAGTACTTC	CASTRQLESSYEQYF
TRBV7-2	TRBJ2-7	TRBD2	.	TGTGCCAGCAGCTTAGCGAAAAGCGGGAGGGCCGGGAGCTCCTACGAGCAGTACTTC	CASSLAKSGRAGSSYEQYF
TRBV2	TRBJ1-1	TRBD1	many	TGTGCCAGCGGCCGACAGGGGGCGGACACTGAAGCTTTCTTT	CASGRQGADTEAFF
TRBV15	TRBJ1-6	TRBD1	few	TGTGCCACCAGCAGAGATCCGGACAGGGCCTCACCCCTCCACTTT	CATSRDPDRASPLHF
TRBV5-1	TRBJ2-5	TRBD1	.	TGCGCCAACAGTAGGGGACAGCAAGAGACCCAGTACTTC	CANSRGQQETQYF
TRBV4-1	TRBJ1-1	TRBD1	many	TGCGCCAGCAGCCAAAATTACAGGGGTACTGAAGCTTTCTTT	CASSQNYRGTEAFF
TRBV2	TRBJ1-2	.	few	TGTGCCAGCAGTGCTCTATCGACGGGATATGGCTACACCTTC	CASSALSTGYGYTF
TRBV27	TRBJ2-3	.	many	TGTGCCAGCAGTTTAGGACCAAGGGGAGACACAGATACGCAGTATTTT	CASSLGPRGDTDTQYF
TRBV6-5	TRBJ2-7	.	few	TGTGCCAGCAGTTACTCGTTGGGGACCACACACGAGCAGTACTTC	CASSYSLGTTHEQYF
TRBV5-1	TRBJ2-5	.	many	TGCGCCAGCAGCTTGGGCGGCCTAGAGAGTGAGACCCAGTACTTC	CASSLGGLESETQYF
TRBV5-5	TRBJ1-1	.	many	TGTGCCAGCAGCTTGGTGGCGAACACTGAAGCTTTCTTT	CASSLVANTEAFF
TRBV18	TRBJ1-1	.	many	TGTGCCAGCTCACCAGCCGGACGCAACACTGAAGCTTTCTTT	CASSPAGRNTEAFF
TRBV19	TRBJ1-2	.	few	TGTGCCAGTACCCTGGGGGCGTTTATGGACTATGGCTACACCTTC	CASTLGAFMDYGYTF
TRBV19	TRBJ2-2	TRBD2	many	TGTGCCAGTATGCGCGGGACTAGCGGTGTCTTCACCGGGGAGCTGTTTTTT	CASMRGTSGVFTGELFF
TRBV6-1	TRBJ2-2	.	.	TGTGCCAGCAGTGTGCTGGCAGAGCCAAACACCGGGGAGCTGTTTTTT	CASSVLAEPNTGELFF
TRBV7-9	TRBJ2-7	.	medium-sized	TGTGCCAGCAGCCGACCCCTAGTCGGGGAGTTTTCCTACGAGCAGTACTTC	CASSRPLVGEFSYEQYF
TRBV10-3	TRBJ1-1	TRBD1	many	TGTGCCATCATGGGGGGGACAGTCGCTTTCTTT	CAIMGGTVAFF
TRBV20-1	TRBJ2-7	TRBD2	many	TGCAGTGCTAGAGACGTTGATCCTACTAGCGGATACTACGAGCAGTACTTC	CSARDVDPTSGYYEQYF
TRBV5-1	TRBJ2-7	.	many	TGCGCCAGCAGCCCCCGCACAGGGTTCCACGAGCAGTACTTC	CASSPRTGFHEQYF